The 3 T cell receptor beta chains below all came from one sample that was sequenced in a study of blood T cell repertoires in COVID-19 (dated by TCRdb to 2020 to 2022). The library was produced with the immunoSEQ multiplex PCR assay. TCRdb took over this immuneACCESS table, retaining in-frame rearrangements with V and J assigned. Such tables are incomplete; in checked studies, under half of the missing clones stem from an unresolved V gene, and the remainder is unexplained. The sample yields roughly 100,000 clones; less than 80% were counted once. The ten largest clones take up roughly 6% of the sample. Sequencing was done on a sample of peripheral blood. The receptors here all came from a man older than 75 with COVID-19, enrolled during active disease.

This chain's CDR3 is CASSFAGQDQETQYF. CDR3 coding DNA: TGTGCCAGCAGTTTCGCGGGACAGGACCAAGAGACCCAGTACTTC. This chain connects TRBV27 to TRBJ2-5; 8 bases align to TRBD1. Per the germline V gene, CDR1 is MNHEY and CDR2 is SMNVEV (reference sequence). J gave up 0 bases and V 3 bases, and 3 bases lay outside the gene matches. CDR3 length: 15 residues.

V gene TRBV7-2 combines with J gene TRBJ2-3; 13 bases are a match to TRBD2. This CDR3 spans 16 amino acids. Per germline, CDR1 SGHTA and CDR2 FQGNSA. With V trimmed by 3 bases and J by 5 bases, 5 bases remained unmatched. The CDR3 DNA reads TGTGCCAGCAGCTTTACTAGCGGGAGGGTGCAAGATACGCAGTATTTT. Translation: CASSFTSGRVQDTQYF.

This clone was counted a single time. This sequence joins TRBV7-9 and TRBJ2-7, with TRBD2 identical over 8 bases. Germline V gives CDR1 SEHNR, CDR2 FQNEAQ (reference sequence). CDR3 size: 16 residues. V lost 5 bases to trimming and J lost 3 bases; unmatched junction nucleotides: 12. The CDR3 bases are TGTGCCAGCAGCCAGGCGGCGGGGGGCGTCTTCTACGAGCAGTACTTC. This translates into CASSQAAGGVFYEQYF.